The next 20 T cell receptor beta chains were all read from a single sample in a study of T cell repertoires in cytomegalovirus infection. In TCRdb, the reads were re-called with MiXCR into one record per CDR3 protein. The sample carries more than 400,000 distinct CDR3 sequences, more than 20% recorded once. The specimen was PBMCs. Receptors originate from a human donor in good health (CMV status not recorded). Some clones in this sample may be carry-over from other donors' samples.

This clonotype was recorded a few times. The chain joins TRBV28 to TRBJ1-2; no firm D call. Between the trimmed V and J ends, which lost 8 bases and 4 bases, there was a span of 8 bases. CDR3 length equals 11 residues. Germline loops: CDR1 MDHEN, CDR2 SYDVKM. CDR3 region: CASGSPYGYTF. The CDR3 bases are TGTGCCAGCGGCAGCCCCTATGGCTACACCTTC.

In its sample, this clonotype was seen many times. The gene calls are TRBV7-2 and TRBJ1-5, with a tentative D call TRBD1 (5 bases). V gave up 3 bases and J gave up 3 bases, with 9 bases separating them. The CDR3 has 14 residues. Germline V gene sequence: CDR1 SGHTA, CDR2 FQGNSA. In nucleotides, the CDR3 is TGTGCCAGCAGCTTTAGGGGCGACAATCAGCCCCAGCATTTT. Residues: CASSFRGDNQPQHF.

This clonotype was picked up a small number of times. The chain combines TRBV7-3 with TRBJ1-1; a possible D gene is TRBD1 (6 bases). Germline V gene lookup returns CDR1 SGHTA and CDR2 FQGTGA. V was cut by 1 base and J by 1 base, with 13 bases left in between. The CDR3 has 16 amino acids. The CDR3 DNA reads TGTGCCAGCAGCTTAAACGGGGGCCAAGGGAACACTGAAGCTTTCTTT. This sequence encodes CASSLNGGQGNTEAFF.

The J gene is TRBJ1-4, the V gene TRBV7-8, with D possibly being TRBD1 (6 bases). The germline CDR1 and CDR2 sequences are SGHVS and FQNEAQ. Trimming took 1 base from V and 7 from J, leaving 16 bases between them. This CDR3 is built from 16 residues. The CDR3 bases are TGTGCCAGCAGCTTAGACCGGGGGGGCTATGGTGAAAAACTGTTTTTT. This sequence encodes CASSLDRGGYGEKLFF.

The chain employs TRBV24-1 and TRBJ2-1; 15 bases align to TRBD2. Germline lookup yields CDR1 KGHDR and CDR2 SFDVKD. The CDR3 is 19 amino acids. The junction had 11 bases not matched to a gene; V was cut back by 0 bases and J by 9 bases. The CDR3 nucleotides are TGTGCCACCAGTGATTTGAAAGGACTAGCGGGAGGGCCCTCTGGTGAGCAGTTCTTC. Amino acid sequence: CATSDLKGLAGGPSGEQFF.

This clonotype was found many times. V usage is TRBV7-2 and J usage is TRBJ2-1, with no clear D. In germline, CDR1 is SGHTA, CDR2 FQGNSA. V shed 4 bases and J shed 1 base, with 20 bases lying between them. The CDR3 totals 18 residues. The CDR3 sequence: CASSSRGPQRSSYNEQFF. CDR3 sequence (DNA): TGTGCCAGCAGCTCGAGAGGACCCCAACGATCATCCTACAATGAGCAGTTCTTC.

This clonotype came up a few times. The rearrangement joins TRBV7-2 to TRBJ2-1, with 9 positions matching TRBD1. The CDR3 covers 15 residues. V lost 1 base to trimming and J lost 12 bases; unmatched junction nucleotides: 10. Germline V lookup: CDR1 SGHTA, CDR2 FQGNSA. For the CDR3, the DNA is TGTGCCAGCAGCTTAGACAGGGGGCTGAATTTACGGCAGTTCTTC. Encoded protein: CASSLDRGLNLRQFF.

J is TRBJ2-5 and V is TRBV29-1, with TRBD2 as a possible D gene (5 bases). The CDR3 consists of 14 residues. V was clipped by 3 bases and J by 3 bases, with 14 bases between them. Germline assignment: CDR1 SQVTM and CDR2 ANQGSEA. CDR3 coding DNA: TGCAGCGTTGATAGGGTTCCGAGGGAAGAGACCCAGTACTTC. Its translation: CSVDRVPREETQYF.

This clonotype was detected only once. The chain links TRBV29-1 to TRBJ1-1; 8 bases map to TRBD1. This CDR3 spans 12 amino acids. Germline V lookup: CDR1 SQVTM, CDR2 ANQGSEA. V dropped 6 bases and J dropped 9; count of bases not matched to a gene: 9. The CDR3 is CSVGGQAKKAFF. In DNA, the CDR3 is TGCAGCGTGGGGGGACAGGCCAAGAAAGCTTTCTTT.

The sample holds one count of this clonotype. The V call is TRBV4-1, the J call TRBJ2-5, with 10 nucleotides matching TRBD2. Germline loops: CDR1 MGHRA, CDR2 YSYEKL. Trimming cost V 0 bases and J 5 bases; bases outside gene matches: 9. The CDR3 covers 17 residues. CDR3 sequence reads: CASSQDRCSGRIETQYF. As DNA, the CDR3 is TGCGCCAGCAGCCAAGATCGATGTAGCGGGAGGATTGAGACCCAGTACTTC.

The chain combines TRBV18 with TRBJ1-1, with 8 bases fitting TRBD1. CDR3 length: 15 amino acids. Trimming took 6 bases from V and 3 from J; bases not matched to a gene: 9. Germline-derived CDR1 and CDR2 are KGHSH and LQKENI. The CDR3 nucleotides are TGTGCCAGCTCCCCCGGACAGGGTATCGACACTGAAGCTTTCTTT. Amino acid sequence: CASSPGQGIDTEAFF. Full variable domain (rest looked up from reference TRBV18 and TRBJ1-1): NAGVMQNPRHLVRRRGQEARLRCSPMKGHSHVYWYRQLPEEGLKFMVYLQKENIIDESGMPKERFSAEFPKEGPSILRIQQVVRGDSAAYFCASSPGQGIDTEAFFGQGTRLTVV.

V is TRBV7-3 and J is TRBJ2-5; the D gene could be TRBD1 or TRBD2 (7 bases each). The V gene lost 5 bases and the J gene lost 1 base, with 17 bases spanning the gap. CDR3 size: 16 residues. Germline lookup yields CDR1 SGHTA and CDR2 FQGTGA. The CDR3 bases are TGTGCCAGCAGCCCGCACAGGGGAGGGACCCAAGAGACCCAGTACTTC. Translated: CASSPHRGGTQETQYF.

The chain carries TRBV4-3 and TRBJ2-3; no clear D. The CDR3 contains 13 residues. Looked up from germline, CDR1 is LGHNA and CDR2 is YSLEER. Trimming took 0 bases from V and 4 from J, leaving 5 bases between them. CDR3 loop: CASSQDLPDTQYF. DNA of the CDR3: TGCGCCAGCAGCCAAGATCTCCCAGATACGCAGTATTTT.

The rearrangement uses TRBV12-3 or TRBV12-4 and TRBJ1-2; no firm D call. The V end lost 6 bases, the J end lost 5 bases, and 13 bases lay between the germline ends. This CDR3 is built from 13 residues. DNA for the CDR3: TGTGCCAGCAGCCCCGGATCCGCTTATGGCTACACCTTC. It translates to CASSPGSAYGYTF.

This clonotype appeared a few times. The chain uses TRBV10-1 and TRBJ2-4; D is uncertain. The germline V gene has CDR1 WNHNN and CDR2 SYGVQD (reference sequence). Trimming took off 4 bases at V and 6 bases at J, with 16 bases between the two ends. The CDR3 sequence is 15 residues long. The DNA for the CDR3 is TGCGCCAGCAGTGTCGGTTTGGGTGGTGGAAACATTCAGTACTTC. This translates into CASSVGLGGGNIQYF.

Only a few counts were recorded for this clonotype. The CDR3 DNA reads TGCAGCGTTGGCCGATATTTAGCTCCCCCGGACAATGAGCAGTTCTTC. Its protein product is CSVGRYLAPPDNEQFF. The V and J genes are TRBV29-1 and TRBJ2-1, with no clear D. CDR3 length: 16 amino acids. With 4 bases removed from V and 5 bases from J, the gap between germline ends came to 21 bases. Looked up from germline, CDR1 is SQVTM and CDR2 is ANQGSEA.

This clonotype was seen more than once but under ten times. The chain has TRBV5-1 and TRBJ2-5, with D possibly being TRBD1 or TRBD2 (6 bases each). V was trimmed by 4 bases and J by 5 bases, leaving 15 bases between them. Germline CDR1 and CDR2: SGHRS and YFSETQ. There are 14 residues in the CDR3. CDR3 in DNA: TGCGCCAGCAGCCTAAGTAAGGGGGGCGAGACCCAGTACTTC. Protein sequence: CASSLSKGGETQYF. Full variable domain (rest looked up from reference TRBV5-1 and TRBJ2-5): KAGVTQTPRYLIKTRGQQVTLSCSPISGHRSVSWYQQTPGQGLQFLFEYFSETQRNKGNFPGRFSGRQFSNSRSEMNVSTLELGDSALYLCASSLSKGGETQYFGPGTRLLVL.

This clonotype was seen a few times. V and J are TRBV28 and TRBJ1-5, with a weak D call TRBD1 (6 bases). Trimming stripped 5 bases from V and 7 bases from J, with 18 bases between. CDR1 is MDHEN and CDR2 is SYDVKM in the germline V gene. CDR3 length: 15 amino acids. The CDR3 region has the DNA TGTGCCAGCAGTAGCCCGGGGGGGCAATGGCAGCCCCAGCATTTT. Residues: CASSSPGGQWQPQHF.

This clonotype was detected a few times. The V and J genes are TRBV11-1 and TRBJ2-7; D not resolved. The CDR3 consists of 13 residues. Between the trimmed V and J ends, which lost 0 bases and 7 bases, there was a span of 10 bases. The germline V gene encodes CDR1 SGHAT and CDR2 FQDESV (reference sequence). CDR3 nucleotide sequence: TGTGCCAGCAGCTTAGCGTCCAATGAAGAGCAGTACTTC. Its translation is CASSLASNEEQYF. The full variable domain, with the rest looked up from reference TRBV11-1 and TRBJ2-7, is EAEVAQSPRYKITEKSQAVAFWCDPISGHATLYWYRQILGQGPELLVQFQDESVVDDSQLPKDRFSAERLKGVDSTLKIQPAELGDSAMYLCASSLASNEEQYFGPGTRLTVT.

This clonotype was found many times. The chain couples TRBV7-8 to TRBJ2-1, with D possibly TRBD1 on 6 matching bases. CDR3 length equals 17 residues. Between the trimmed V and J ends, which lost 0 bases and 5 bases, there was a span of 17 bases. Germline assignment: CDR1 SGHVS and CDR2 FQNEAQ. For the CDR3, the DNA is TGTGCCAGCAGCTTAGCGCTCTTACAGGGTAACGACAATGAGCAGTTCTTC. Translating gives CASSLALLQGNDNEQFF.